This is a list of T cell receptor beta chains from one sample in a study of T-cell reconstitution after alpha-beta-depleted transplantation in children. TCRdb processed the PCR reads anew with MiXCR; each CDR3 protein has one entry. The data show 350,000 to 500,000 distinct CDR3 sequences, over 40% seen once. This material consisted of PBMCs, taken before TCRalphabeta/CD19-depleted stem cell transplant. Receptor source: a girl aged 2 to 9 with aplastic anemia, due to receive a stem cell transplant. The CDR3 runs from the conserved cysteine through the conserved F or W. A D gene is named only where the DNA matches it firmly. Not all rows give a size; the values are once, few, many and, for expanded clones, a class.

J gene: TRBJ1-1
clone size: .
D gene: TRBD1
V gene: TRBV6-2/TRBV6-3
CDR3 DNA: TGTGCCAGCAGTTACCAGGGGGCTGGTAGCACTGAAGCTTTCTTT
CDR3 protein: CASSYQGAGSTEAFF

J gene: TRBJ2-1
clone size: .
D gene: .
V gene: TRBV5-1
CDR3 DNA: TGCGCCAGCAGGATAGGGGGGCCGGGCAATGAGCAGTTCTTC
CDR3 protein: CASRIGGPGNEQFF

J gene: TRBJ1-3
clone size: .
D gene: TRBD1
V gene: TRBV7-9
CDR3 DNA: TGTGCCAGCAGTATGGGACAGGCAAGAAACACCATATATTTT
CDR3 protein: CASSMGQARNTIYF

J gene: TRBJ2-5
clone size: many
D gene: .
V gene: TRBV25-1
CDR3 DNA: TGTGCCAGCAGCCCTCAACCAAACCGGGGGCGGGAGACCCAGTACTTC
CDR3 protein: CASSPQPNRGRETQYF

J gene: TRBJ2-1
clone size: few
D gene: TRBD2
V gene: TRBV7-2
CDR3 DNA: TGTGCCAGCAGCGCCCAAGGGTCTAGCGGTAATGAGCAGTTCTTC
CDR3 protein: CASSAQGSSGNEQFF

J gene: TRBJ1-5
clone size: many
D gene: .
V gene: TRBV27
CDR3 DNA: TGTGCCAGCAGTTTTGTCGGACAGCCCCAGCATTTT
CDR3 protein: CASSFVGQPQHF

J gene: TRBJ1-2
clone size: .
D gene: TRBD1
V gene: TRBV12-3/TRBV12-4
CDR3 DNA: TGTGCCAGCAGTCCGACAGGGATATGGAAAGGCTACACCTTC
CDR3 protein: CASSPTGIWKGYTF

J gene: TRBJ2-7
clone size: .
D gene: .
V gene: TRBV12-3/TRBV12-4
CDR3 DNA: TGTGCCAGCAGTTTATACGGCACAGACTACTACGAGCAGTACTTC
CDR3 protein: CASSLYGTDYYEQYF

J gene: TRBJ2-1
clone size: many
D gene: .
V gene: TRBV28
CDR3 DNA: TGTGCCAGCAGTTACTCAGGGATAAGGTCCTACAATGAGCAGTTCTTC
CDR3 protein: CASSYSGIRSYNEQFF

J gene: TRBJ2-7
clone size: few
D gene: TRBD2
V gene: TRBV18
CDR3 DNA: TGTGCCAGCTCACCACAGGGAGCGGGGAGCTCCTACGAGCAGTACTTC
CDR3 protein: CASSPQGAGSSYEQYF

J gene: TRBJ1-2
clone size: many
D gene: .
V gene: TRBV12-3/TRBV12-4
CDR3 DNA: TGTGCCAGCAGTTTAGCAGCAGGGCTGGGAAAGGCCCGTTATGGCTACACCTTC
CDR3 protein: CASSLAAGLGKARYGYTF

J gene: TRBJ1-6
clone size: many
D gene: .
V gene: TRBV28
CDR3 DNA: TGTGCCAGCAGTCCGGGCAGGAATTCACCCCTCCACTTT
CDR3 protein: CASSPGRNSPLHF

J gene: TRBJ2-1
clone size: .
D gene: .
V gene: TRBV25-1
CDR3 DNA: TGTGCCAGCAGTGAAGGTGGGGGCAATGAGCAGTTCTTC
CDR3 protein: CASSEGGGNEQFF

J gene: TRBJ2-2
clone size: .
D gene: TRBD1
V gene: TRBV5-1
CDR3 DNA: TGCGCCAGCAGCGCCGACAGGGGGAACACCGGGGAGCTGTTTTTT
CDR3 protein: CASSADRGNTGELFF

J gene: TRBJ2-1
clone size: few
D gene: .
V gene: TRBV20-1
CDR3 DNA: TGCAGTGCTAGTCCCATTTGGGCCGGTACCTACAATGAGCAGTTCTTC
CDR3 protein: CSASPIWAGTYNEQFF

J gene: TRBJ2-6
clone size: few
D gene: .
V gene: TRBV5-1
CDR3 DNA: TGCGCCAGCAGCGGTTGGGAGAAAGGGGCTAACGTCCTGACTTTC
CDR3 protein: CASSGWEKGANVLTF

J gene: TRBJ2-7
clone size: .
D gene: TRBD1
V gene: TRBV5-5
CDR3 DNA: TGTGCCAGCAGCTTGGATCTACAGGGGCCGTACGAGCAGTACTTC
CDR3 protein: CASSLDLQGPYEQYF

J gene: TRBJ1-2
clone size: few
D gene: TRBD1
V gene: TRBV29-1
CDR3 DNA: TGCAGCGCCATCAATCAAGGAGGGACAGGGGCGAACTATGGCTACACCTTC
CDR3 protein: CSAINQGGTGANYGYTF